The clone carrying this TCR beta chain appeared once. The antigen remains unidentified. The sample belongs to a study of regulatory T cells in long-lasting Graves disease. Looking at the study overall: For a period under 3 months, newly diagnosed Graves' patients had taken antithyroid drugs.

V lost 4 bases and J lost 3, with 17 bases in between. Germline loops: CDR1 MGHRA, CDR2 YSYEKL. This CDR3 region has 16 residues. Time point defined: newly diagnosed GD, antithyroid drugs for less than 3 months. Generation of the TCR library employed RNA extracted from PBMCs. Arm-PCR of CDR3 regions and iRepertoire HTBI primers were the basis on which TCR beta libraries were built. Using its own MiXCR run on the multiplex PCR reads, TCRdb lists one record per CDR3 protein. The sample has fewer than 650,000 distinct CDR3 sequences, about 15% seen once. Study-wide results and caveats: TRBV28, TRBJ1-2 and TRBJ2-5 were segments that persistent disease favored. A reduction in accuracy may have resulted from the small sample size.

Separately, the same data were catalogued under a study of T cells in Graves' hyperthyroidism and ophthalmopathy. From that study: Most clonotypes expanded in the thyroid (above 0.001) were also present in blood.

The chain has TRBV4-1 and TRBJ2-3; the D gene is possibly TRBD2 (7 bases). This TCR was sampled from a man aged 18-30 years with Graves disease. The specimen was peripheral blood mononuclear cells (PBMCs), collected at new diagnosis, from a patient treated with antithyroid drugs. CDR3 in DNA: TGCGCCAGCAGCCGGGGGGCTAGCGGCCGGACAGATACGCAGTATTTT. This gives the protein CASSRGASGRTDTQYF.